The subject of this entry is one T cell receptor beta chain. As yet, its antigen is unknown. These data come from a study of cytomegalovirus exposure and HLA in healthy donors. V was clipped by 7 bases and J by 3 bases; unmatched bases: 10. CDR3 length equals 15 residues. The germline CDR1 and CDR2 sequences are MNHNS and SASEGT. A multiplex PCR was run with 60 Vbeta primers and 13 Jbeta primers. Measured with immunoSEQ multiplex PCR; TCRdb has only the in-frame clones, and not every one. The sample lists approximately 170,000 clones, roughly 80% occurring once. Whole-study findings and limits: Earlier findings revealed that most TCR beta V segments proved productive either about 90% or about 30% of the time.

Sequenced material: PBMCs. The chain joins TRBV6-1 to TRBJ1-1, with 8 bases that match TRBD1. This clonotype was sampled from a human donor in good health. CDR3 residues: CASKGGGRGHTEAFF. The CDR3 bases are TGTGCCAGCAAGGGGGGGGGCAGGGGGCACACTGAAGCTTTCTTT.